Shown below are 20 T cell receptor beta chains from a single sample sequenced in a study of response to subunit inactivated influenza vaccine. TCRdb reprocessed the RT-PCR reads with MiXCR, giving one entry per CDR3 protein. The sample carries more than 150,000 distinct CDR3 sequences, approximately 9.2% recorded once. The specimen was non-naive T cells sorted from PBMCs, collected on the day of vaccination. Source of these receptors: a man in his fifties or sixties who received an inactivated influenza vaccine.

The rearrangement uses TRBV3-1 and TRBJ2-6; 9 bases match TRBD1. The CDR3 length is 16 residues. The V gene end was trimmed by 7 bases and the J gene end by 0 bases; junction bases not matched to a gene: 4. From germline, CDR1 is LGHDT and CDR2 YNNKEL (reference sequence). This CDR3 reads CASNRDRVSGANVLTF. CDR3 sequence (DNA): TGTGCCAGCAACCGGGACAGGGTCTCTGGGGCCAACGTCCTGACTTTC.

To note about this clonotype: A read error is possible here, since a much larger clone lies one base away. This sequence joins TRBV6-1 and TRBJ2-2; D gene uncertain. The ends were cut back, 8 bases at V and 9 bases at J, with 19 bases in the middle. Germline values: CDR1 MNHNS, CDR2 SASEGT. CDR3 length: 14 amino acids. The CDR3 sequence is CASRATSRHRELFF. CDR3 nucleotides: TGTGCCAGCCGAGCCACATCGAGACATAGGGAGCTGTTTTTT.

The rearrangement joins TRBV3-1 to TRBJ2-1, with D unclear. There are 15 residues in the CDR3. V shed 0 bases and J shed 5 bases, with 11 bases lying between them. Germline V gives CDR1 LGHDT, CDR2 YNNKEL (reference sequence). The CDR3 spells CASSQDQVPHNEQFF. CDR3 nucleotide sequence: TGTGCCAGCAGCCAAGATCAGGTCCCCCACAATGAGCAGTTCTTC.

This clonotype showed up just a few times. The chain carries TRBV18 and TRBJ1-6, with D tentatively TRBD1 (6 bases). CDR1 KGHSH and CDR2 LQKENI come from the germline V gene. The V and J ends lost 3 bases and 7 bases respectively, with 16 bases between them. This CDR3 is 16 amino acids long. The CDR3: CASSPWLQGRNSPLHF. The CDR3 coding sequence is TGTGCCAGCTCACCGTGGTTGCAGGGGCGGAATTCACCCCTCCACTTT.

The chain is built from TRBV27 and TRBJ2-7; 12 nucleotides line up with TRBD2. The germline gives CDR1 MNHEY, CDR2 SMNVEV (reference sequence). The CDR3 covers 15 residues. Trimming removed 2 bases from V and 3 bases from J; junction bases left unmatched: 2. The CDR3 protein is CASSLRTSGVYEQYF. CDR3 DNA sequence: TGTGCCAGCAGTTTACGGACTAGCGGGGTCTACGAGCAGTACTTC.

This clonotype was seen a handful of times. The chain carries TRBV20-1 and TRBJ2-1, with TRBD2 matching 9 bases. This CDR3 comprises 16 residues. CDR1 is DFQATT and CDR2 is SNEGSKA in the germline V gene (reference sequence). Trimming took 0 bases from V and 3 from J; bases not matched to a gene: 6. The CDR3 reads CSARDKLAGNYNEQFF. For the CDR3, the DNA is TGCAGTGCTAGAGATAAACTAGCGGGTAACTACAATGAGCAGTTCTTC.

The chain is built from TRBV15 and TRBJ2-1; 7 bases map to TRBD2. Germline values: CDR1 LNHNV, CDR2 YYDKDF (reference sequence). The J segment lost 1 base and the V segment lost 1 base, leaving 4 bases of the junction unmatched. The CDR3 runs to 16 residues. The CDR3 DNA is TGTGCCACCAGCAGAGGCAGAGCGGGATCCTACAATGAGCAGTTCTTC. This gives the protein CATSRGRAGSYNEQFF. The full variable domain, with the rest looked up from reference TRBV15 and TRBJ2-1, is DAMVIQNPRYQVTQFGKPVTLSCSQTLNHNVMYWYQQKSSQAPKLLFHYYDKDFNNEADTPDNFQSRRPNTSFCFLDIRSPGLGDTAMYLCATSRGRAGSYNEQFFGPGTRLTVL.

This clonotype appeared a few times. This rearrangement joins TRBV29-1 to TRBJ2-5, with D unclear. The V and J ends lost 4 bases and 5 bases respectively, with 11 bases between them. The CDR3 contains 12 residues. Germline CDR1 reads SQVTM; CDR2 reads ANQGSEA. CDR3 residues: CSVVSVKETQYF. CDR3 sequence (DNA): TGCAGCGTTGTGTCGGTCAAGGAGACCCAGTACTTC.

The V and J genes are TRBV27 and TRBJ2-5, with a possible D match to TRBD2 (5 bases). This CDR3 has 15 residues. V lost 5 bases and J 5 bases, leaving 18 bases between the germline ends. Germline V lookup: CDR1 MNHEY, CDR2 SMNVEV (reference sequence). For the CDR3, the DNA is TGTGCCAGCAGTCCTCGGGCCCCGTGGAGGGAGACCCAGTACTTC. Translating gives CASSPRAPWRETQYF.

This rearrangement joins TRBV20-1 to TRBJ2-5; the D gene could be TRBD1 or TRBD2 (6 bases each). The CDR3 is 15 amino acids. Germline CDR1 DFQATT, CDR2 SNEGSKA (reference sequence). CDR3 sequence reads: CRGQTGANYQETQYF. In nucleotides, the CDR3 is TGCAGGGGGCAGACGGGGGCCAATTACCAAGAGACCCAGTACTTC.

This CDR3 is CASSLVGQGGYNEQFF. The CDR3, as DNA: TGTGCCAGCAGCTTAGTCGGCCAGGGGGGGTACAATGAGCAGTTCTTC. The chain couples TRBV7-2 to TRBJ2-1; either TRBD1 or TRBD2 may supply D (7 bases each). The V end was cut by 1 base, the J end by 4 bases, with 14 bases between. Germline CDR1 SGHTA, CDR2 FQGNSA. The CDR3 is made up of 16 amino acids.

This clonotype was counted only a few times. This chain connects TRBV5-1 to TRBJ2-7; D gene uncertain. The V and J ends lost 0 bases and 6 bases respectively, with 16 bases between them. This CDR3 region has 15 residues. CDR1 and CDR2 (germline): SGHRS, YFSETQ. CDR3: CASSLAGRTTGEQYF. The DNA for the CDR3 is TGCGCCAGCAGCTTGGCTGGACGGACCACCGGCGAGCAGTACTTC. Looking up the rest from reference TRBV5-1 and TRBJ2-7 gives the full variable domain: KAGVTQTPRYLIKTRGQQVTLSCSPISGHRSVSWYQQTPGQGLQFLFEYFSETQRNKGNFPGRFSGRQFSNSRSEMNVSTLELGDSALYLCASSLAGRTTGEQYFGPGTRLTVT.

The chain is built from TRBV6-5 and TRBJ2-5; TRBD2 matches 9 bases. The CDR3 runs 14 residues. The J segment lost 5 bases and the V segment lost 2 bases, leaving 3 bases of the junction unmatched. Germline V gene sequence: CDR1 MNHEY, CDR2 SVGAGI. The CDR3: CASSYSGGMETQYF. CDR3 nucleotide sequence: TGTGCCAGCAGTTACAGCGGGGGGATGGAGACCCAGTACTTC.

This sequence joins TRBV30 and TRBJ1-2; D gene unclear. Germline V lookup: CDR1 GTSNPN, CDR2 SVGIG (reference sequence). Trimming removed 5 bases from V and 1 base from J, with 11 bases in between. This CDR3 has 13 residues. The CDR3: CAWSDGSNYGYTF. CDR3 nucleotide sequence: TGTGCCTGGTCCGACGGAAGTAACTATGGCTACACCTTC.

This clonotype was counted many times. The chain links TRBV20-1 to TRBJ2-3; D perhaps matches TRBD1 (6 bases). The CDR3 is made up of 16 amino acids. The V end was cut by 0 bases, the J end by 2 bases, with 15 bases between. CDR1 is DFQATT and CDR2 is SNEGSKA in the germline V gene (reference sequence). The CDR3, as DNA: TGCAGTGCTAGAGATCTTCGGCAGGGGAACACAGATACGCAGTATTTT. Translated: CSARDLRQGNTDTQYF.

On this clonotype: It may be a read error: a sequence one base away is much more abundant. The chain has TRBV24-1 and TRBJ2-1, with D maybe TRBD1 (6 bases). Germline V gene lookup returns CDR1 KGHDR and CDR2 SFDVKD. The CDR3 runs to 16 residues. The CDR3 sequence is CASSETGRTPTYEQFF. The CDR3 nucleotides are TGTGCCAGCAGTGAAACAGGGCGAACCCCTACCTATGAGCAGTTCTTC.

This clonotype was observed at least ten times. V gene TRBV4-3 combines with J gene TRBJ2-7, with TRBD1 as a possible D gene (6 bases). Trimming removed 1 base from V and 2 bases from J, with 12 bases in between. The CDR3 has 15 amino acids. Germline CDR1 reads LGHNA; CDR2 reads YSLEER. The CDR3 DNA reads TGCGCCAGCAGCCAAGCCTCCAGGGGTACCTACGAGCAGTACTTC. Translating it yields CASSQASRGTYEQYF.

This clonotype was seen repeatedly, ten times or more. The chain recombines TRBV12-3 or TRBV12-4 with TRBJ2-3; no clear D gene. The CDR3 length is 11 residues. The V end was cut by 5 bases, the J end by 7 bases, with 7 bases between. Here the CDR3 reads CASSTSYTQYF. CDR3 sequence (DNA): TGTGCCAGCAGTACAAGTTATACGCAGTATTTT.

The chain combines TRBV6-1 with TRBJ2-7, with TRBD2 as a possible D gene (6 bases). This CDR3 is 13 amino acids long. CDR1 and CDR2 from the germline V gene are MNHNS and SASEGT. V was cut by 10 bases and J by 0 bases, with 13 bases left in between. DNA of the CDR3: TGTGCCACGTTTAGCGGCAGCTCCTACGAGCAGTACTTC. This translates into CATFSGSSYEQYF.

This clonotype was counted only a few times. In nucleotides, the CDR3 is TGTGCCACCAGTATACAAGTATCCTACGAGCAGTACTTC. It yields the protein CATSIQVSYEQYF. This chain links TRBV15 with TRBJ2-7; D is unresolved. The germline V and J ends were trimmed by 6 bases and 1 base, with 10 bases remaining between them. The CDR3 totals 13 residues. CDR1 is LNHNV and CDR2 is YYDKDF in the germline V gene (reference sequence).